The 25 T cell receptor beta chains listed next were all sequenced from one sample in a study of CD8 T cells in ankylosing spondylitis. The study, taken as a whole, reports: Ankylosing spondylitis blood appeared to be characterized by a TCR beta motif of under 10 highly homologous variants.

TCRdb passed the 5' RACE reads through MiXCR, listing each CDR3 protein once. This sample has about 510,000 distinct CDR3 sequences, with less than 6% found just once. These receptors lack a known antigen. The sequenced material came from blood, either unsorted or a sorted T cell fraction (not recorded which). These receptors all come from a male donor with ankylosing spondylitis.

In this sample, this clonotype turned up a few times. The chain couples TRBV5-1 to TRBJ2-5, with D possibly matching TRBD1 (6 bases). Germline CDR1 is SGHRS and CDR2 is YFSETQ. Between the trimmed V and J ends, which lost 4 bases and 3 bases, there was a span of 13 bases. The CDR3 spans 14 residues. CDR3 coding DNA: TGCGCCAGCAGCCCGGGACACGTAGAAGAGACCCAGTACTTC. Its translation is CASSPGHVEETQYF.

This clonotype was observed at least ten times. This chain connects TRBV6-1 to TRBJ1-6; TRBD1 matches 8 bases. Trimming removed 5 bases from V and 7 bases from J; junction bases left unmatched: 7. This CDR3 spans 15 amino acids. Germline loops: CDR1 MNHNS, CDR2 SASEGT. The CDR3 DNA follows: TGTGCCAGCAGTCAGGGGGCGCTGGGGAATTCACCCCTCCACTTT. This codes for CASSQGALGNSPLHF.

This clonotype was seen at least ten times. The chain has TRBV28 and TRBJ1-1; tentative D call: TRBD1 (5 bases). Germline V gene lookup returns CDR1 MDHEN and CDR2 SYDVKM. The germline V and J ends were trimmed by 10 bases and 2 bases, with 11 bases remaining between them. The CDR3 sequence is 12 residues long. In DNA, the CDR3 is TGTGCCACCAGGGAAAGAAACACTGAAGCTTTCTTT. As protein: CATRERNTEAFF.

This clonotype was seen ten or more times. The chain couples TRBV20-1 to TRBJ1-5; TRBD1 matches at 9 bases. Germline trimming cut 6 bases from V and 3 bases from J; bases unmatched to any gene: 3. Germline CDR1 and CDR2: DFQATT and SNEGSKA (reference sequence). The length of the CDR3 is 13 residues. The CDR3 DNA reads as TGCAGTGCACAGGGGGCTAACAATCAGCCCCAGCATTTT. Its translation: CSAQGANNQPQHF.

CDR3 in amino acids: CASRRLRDRVNEQFF. CDR3 nucleotide sequence: TGTGCCAGCAGAAGACTCCGGGACAGGGTCAATGAGCAGTTCTTC. The chain has TRBV6-1 and TRBJ2-1; 9 nucleotides agree with TRBD1. Germline-derived CDR1 and CDR2 are MNHNS and SASEGT. The length of the CDR3 is 15 residues. V lost 6 bases and J lost 6; bases outside the gene matches: 9.

This clonotype was detected ten times or more. V and J are TRBV5-1 and TRBJ2-3; D ambiguous. The V gene's germline CDR1 is SGHRS and CDR2 YFSETQ. The CDR3 length is 15 residues. The V and J ends lost 4 bases and 4 bases respectively, with 16 bases between them. CDR3 DNA: TGCGCCAGCAGCCCAACCCCTATCCCCGCAGATACGCAGTATTTT. Translated, it gives CASSPTPIPADTQYF.

The sample holds many counts of this clonotype. V usage is TRBV9 and J usage is TRBJ1-3; D is perhaps TRBD1 (6 bases). The germline gives CDR1 SGDLS, CDR2 YYNGEE. The germline V and J ends were trimmed by 4 bases and 9 bases, with 20 bases remaining between them. The CDR3 is 15 residues long. The DNA for the CDR3 is TGTGCCAGCAGCTTATCGACAGGTTGGTTTGGCACCATATATTTT. This encodes CASSLSTGWFGTIYF.

This clonotype showed up many times. V and J are TRBV4-3 and TRBJ2-1; 7 bases are a match to TRBD2. The CDR3 runs 15 residues. Germline trimming cut 1 base from V and 9 bases from J; bases unmatched to any gene: 9. CDR1 and CDR2 (germline): LGHNA, YSLEER. The CDR3 is CASSQVAGLTGEQFF. The CDR3 DNA sequence: TGCGCCAGCAGCCAAGTAGCGGGCCTGACTGGTGAGCAGTTCTTC.

This clonotype has ten or more counts. The chain links TRBV20-1 to TRBJ2-3, with D tentatively TRBD2 (6 bases). Between the trimmed V and J ends, which lost 6 bases and 1 base, there was a span of 17 bases. This CDR3 is built from 15 residues. Germline V lookup: CDR1 DFQATT, CDR2 SNEGSKA (reference sequence). Here the CDR3 reads CSAPPGDSGTDTQYF. The CDR3 nucleotides read TGCAGTGCCCCCCCGGGGGATTCTGGCACAGATACGCAGTATTTT.

This clonotype was seen at least ten times. The chain joins TRBV14 to TRBJ2-7; maybe TRBD1 (5 bases). The V gene lost 4 bases and the J gene lost 1 base, with 14 bases spanning the gap. Germline CDR1 and CDR2: SGHDN and FVKESK. This CDR3 contains 15 residues. The CDR3 is CASSPTGFRSYEQYF. Here the CDR3 DNA reads TGTGCCAGCAGCCCAACAGGTTTTCGATCCTACGAGCAGTACTTC.

The rearrangement links TRBV6-1 to TRBJ1-2; D remains ambiguous. V lost 4 bases and J lost 0, with 15 bases in between. Looked up from germline, CDR1 is MNHNS and CDR2 is SASEGT. The CDR3 length is 16 residues. This CDR3 reads CASSGLPSFANYGYTF. CDR3 sequence (DNA): TGTGCCAGCAGTGGCCTTCCCAGCTTTGCTAACTATGGCTACACCTTC.

This clonotype came up many times. The chain has TRBV5-1 and TRBJ1-2, with D tentatively TRBD1 (5 bases). Germline V CDR1 and CDR2: SGHRS, YFSETQ. V was cut by 0 bases and J by 8 bases, with 14 bases left in between. This CDR3 is built from 14 residues. The CDR3 region has the DNA TGCGCCAGCAGCTTGGCAGGGACTGGGAAAGGCTACACCTTC. Residues: CASSLAGTGKGYTF. Looking up the rest from reference TRBV5-1 and TRBJ1-2 gives the full variable domain: KAGVTQTPRYLIKTRGQQVTLSCSPISGHRSVSWYQQTPGQGLQFLFEYFSETQRNKGNFPGRFSGRQFSNSRSEMNVSTLELGDSALYLCASSLAGTGKGYTFGSGTRLTVV.

The chain has TRBV5-1 and TRBJ2-1; the match to TRBD2 covers 10 bases. Germline CDR1 reads SGHRS; CDR2 reads YFSETQ. The V and J ends lost 2 bases and 9 bases, in that order; junction bases with no gene match: 8. CDR3 length: 15 residues. CDR3 DNA: TGCGCCAGCAGCTTCGGACTAGCGGACGGTAGTGAGCAGTTCTTC. Its translation is CASSFGLADGSEQFF.

This clonotype appeared many times. The V call is TRBV6-2 or TRBV6-3, the J call TRBJ1-5; 11 nucleotides line up with TRBD1. Trimming removed 6 bases from V and 7 bases from J; junction bases left unmatched: 5. This CDR3 region has 14 residues. CDR1 is MNHEY, CDR2 SVGEGT, per germline. CDR3 residues: CASSRTGGVQPQHF. The CDR3 DNA follows: TGTGCCAGCAGCCGGACAGGGGGCGTACAGCCCCAGCATTTT.

This clonotype was counted ten times or more. V and J are TRBV5-1 and TRBJ2-1; TRBD2 matches at 16 bases. Germline CDR1 is SGHRS and CDR2 is YFSETQ. The CDR3 covers 17 residues. The V and J ends lost 3 bases and 3 bases, in that order; junction bases with no gene match: 3. CDR3 sequence: CASSSGLAGGLYNEQFF. CDR3 nucleotides: TGCGCCAGCAGCTCGGGACTAGCGGGGGGGCTCTACAATGAGCAGTTCTTC.

This clonotype was seen many times. J is TRBJ2-1 and V is TRBV15; D may correspond to TRBD1 or TRBD2 (5 bases each). CDR1 is LNHNV, CDR2 YYDKDF, per germline (reference sequence). Trimming removed 5 bases from V and 4 bases from J, with 15 bases in between. CDR3 size: 15 residues. The CDR3 reads CATSDRDGLYNEQFF. The CDR3 DNA reads TGTGCCACCAGCGACCGGGACGGTTTGTACAATGAGCAGTTCTTC.

This clonotype has a count of ten or more. The V and J genes are TRBV6-5 and TRBJ2-3; 7 bases fit TRBD2. The CDR3 has 12 residues. From germline, CDR1 is MNHEY and CDR2 SVGAGI. The V gene end was trimmed by 6 bases and the J gene end by 6 bases; junction bases not matched to a gene: 3. The CDR3 nucleotides are TGTGCCAGCAGAACTAGCGTCGATACGCAGTATTTT. Its translation: CASRTSVDTQYF.

This clonotype has ten or more counts. The chain joins TRBV20-1 to TRBJ1-1; the match to TRBD1 covers 7 bases. Germline values: CDR1 DFQATT, CDR2 SNEGSKA (reference sequence). This CDR3 spans 12 amino acids. The CDR3 nucleotides read TGCAGAATCTTCAGGGGGAGTACTGAAGCTTTCTTT. Translation gives CRIFRGSTEAFF.

Many counts were recorded for this clonotype. The rearrangement uses TRBV29-1 and TRBJ2-7; 7 bases are a match to TRBD1. Germline values: CDR1 SQVTM, CDR2 ANQGSEA. The CDR3 is made up of 10 amino acids. The V and J ends lost 7 bases and 6 bases, in that order; junction bases with no gene match: 3. The CDR3 sequence: CSAGDSEQYF. For the CDR3, the DNA is TGCAGCGCCGGGGACAGCGAGCAGTACTTC.

There are many counts of this clonotype. The V and J genes are TRBV20-1 and TRBJ1-4, with D unresolved. Trimming took 1 base from V and 5 from J, leaving 14 bases between them. The CDR3 covers 15 residues. Germline loops: CDR1 DFQATT, CDR2 SNEGSKA (reference sequence). CDR3 protein: CSARVNLLRNEKLFF. CDR3 nucleotides: TGCAGTGCTAGAGTAAATCTTCTTAGGAATGAAAAACTGTTTTTT.

This clonotype has a count of ten or more. This chain joins TRBV7-9 and TRBJ2-5; 7 nucleotides match TRBD2. Trimming cost V 1 base and J 3 bases; bases outside gene matches: 5. The CDR3 is made up of 15 amino acids. Germline loops: CDR1 SEHNR, CDR2 FQNEAQ (reference sequence). CDR3 residues: CASSLVPAGKETQYF. The CDR3, as DNA: TGTGCCAGCAGCTTAGTTCCAGCGGGGAAAGAGACCCAGTACTTC. Based on the CDR3 plus reference TRBV7-9 and TRBJ2-5, the full variable domain is DTGVSQNPRHKITKRGQNVTFRCDPISEHNRLYWYRQTLGQGPEFLTYFQNEAQLEKSRLLSDRFSAERPKGSFSTLEIQRTEQGDSAMYLCASSLVPAGKETQYFGPGTRLLVL.

At least ten counts were recorded for this clonotype. This chain connects TRBV20-1 to TRBJ2-3; a possible D gene is TRBD2 (6 bases). The CDR3 sequence is 14 residues long. Germline CDR1 is DFQATT and CDR2 is SNEGSKA (reference sequence). The V end lost 2 bases, the J end lost 2 bases, and 11 bases lay between the germline ends. CDR3 residues: CSARPGLDTDTQYF. CDR3 nucleotide sequence: TGCAGTGCTAGACCGGGACTTGACACAGATACGCAGTATTTT.

The V call is TRBV6-5, the J call TRBJ2-5, with a weak D call TRBD1 (5 bases). V lost 0 bases, J lost 3 bases, and 8 bases lay in between. The CDR3 covers 14 residues. CDR1 is MNHEY and CDR2 is SVGAGI in the germline V gene. The CDR3 here is CASSYSGVKETQYF. DNA of the CDR3: TGTGCCAGCAGTTACTCAGGGGTTAAAGAGACCCAGTACTTC.

This clonotype has a count of ten or more. The chain combines TRBV4-3 with TRBJ2-7, with D hard to call. The germline CDR1 and CDR2 sequences are LGHNA and YSLEER. V lost 3 bases and J 5 bases, leaving 8 bases between the germline ends. This CDR3 comprises 12 residues. The CDR3 region has the DNA TGCGCCAGCAGCCAGGGCTTCCACGAGCAGTACTTC. Protein: CASSQGFHEQYF.

This clonotype was observed at least ten times. The V gene is TRBV4-2, the J gene TRBJ1-1; no definite D call. This CDR3 is 12 amino acids long. Germline V gives CDR1 LGHNA, CDR2 YNFKEQ. Trimming took off 4 bases at V and 3 bases at J, with 6 bases between the two ends. In DNA, the CDR3 is TGTGCCAGCAGCCCCCCCTACACTGAAGCTTTCTTT. Translating gives CASSPPYTEAFF.